Listed below are T cell receptor beta chains from one sample, sequenced in a study of blood T cells in healthy people across ages. TCRdb re-analysed the 5' RACE reads in MiXCR, keeping a single row per CDR3 protein. The sample has 700,000 to 850,000 distinct CDR3 sequences, approximately 35% seen once. Input material: blood. The receptors were sampled from a man in his late teens or twenties in good health. Both conserved end residues are part of each CDR3. A D gene is named only where the DNA matches it firmly. The listing skips clone size in some rows; elsewhere it reads once, few, many or a size class.

d_call,v_call,clone_size,j_call,cdr3_nt,cdr3_aa
TRBD1,TRBV28,-,TRBJ2-7,TGTGCCAGCAGGAACGACAGGGCATTAGAGCAGTACTTC,CASRNDRALEQYF
-,TRBV5-6,few,TRBJ2-3,TGTGCCAGCAGCTTGCTTTCCCCCAGATCCTCACCCACAGATACGCAGTATTTT,CASSLLSPRSSPTDTQYF
-,TRBV12-3/TRBV12-4,few,TRBJ1-5,TGTGCCAGCAGTCCCCAGGTTTACAATCAGCCCCAGCATTTT,CASSPQVYNQPQHF
TRBD1,TRBV6-2/TRBV6-3,-,TRBJ1-6,TGTGCCAGCAGTTACCTCCGGACAGGGCTTCTTTATAATTCACCCCTCCACTTT,CASSYLRTGLLYNSPLHF
TRBD1,TRBV20-1,-,TRBJ2-2,TGCAGTGCTCTACGGACAGGGTCCGGGGAGCTGTTTTTT,CSALRTGSGELFF
-,TRBV7-2,-,TRBJ2-2,TGTGCCAGCAGCTTAGGGCCGGGAGCAGCGAACACCGGGGAGCTGTTTTTT,CASSLGPGAANTGELFF
-,TRBV4-1,few,TRBJ1-2,TGCGCCAGCAGCCAGATGCTCGCGGGGAACTATGGCTACACCTTC,CASSQMLAGNYGYTF
TRBD1,TRBV12-3/TRBV12-4,many,TRBJ1-5,TGTGCCAGCAGTTCCGGGACAGGGGGGCATTCGGGCAATCAGCCCCAGCATTTT,CASSSGTGGHSGNQPQHF
TRBD1,TRBV7-2,-,TRBJ1-2,TGTGCCAGCAGCCCATATTTCGGACAGGGGGCGCGGGGCTACACCTTC,CASSPYFGQGARGYTF
-,TRBV6-5,few,TRBJ1-1,TGTGCCAGCATGCGTGGAGGGGCCGAAGCTTTCTTT,CASMRGGAEAFF
TRBD2,TRBV9,few,TRBJ2-1,TGTGCCAGCAGCGGACGACTAGCGGGGGCCAACAATGAGCAGTTCTTC,CASSGRLAGANNEQFF
TRBD1,TRBV24-1,-,TRBJ1-2,TGTGCCACCAGTGATTCCGCTCGTGGGACAGGGGCTCCTAACTATGGCTACACCTTC,CATSDSARGTGAPNYGYTF
-,TRBV7-9,-,TRBJ1-4,TGTGCCAGCAGCTACGACCACGGCACTAATGAAAAACTGTTTTTT,CASSYDHGTNEKLFF
-,TRBV20-1,many,TRBJ1-2,TGCAGTGCCCTGACATCTAGCTATGGCTACACCTTC,CSALTSSYGYTF
-,TRBV4-3,-,TRBJ1-2,TGCGCCAGCAGCCAAGGCGTCAGCTCCAACTATGGCTACACCTTC,CASSQGVSSNYGYTF
-,TRBV12-3/TRBV12-4,few,TRBJ2-5,TGTGCCAGTTTTGCCGTCGATGAGCAGTACTTC,CASFAVDEQYF
-,TRBV12-3/TRBV12-4,-,TRBJ1-2,TGTGCCAGCAGTCCCGGGACGTCTAACTATGGCTACACCTTC,CASSPGTSNYGYTF
-,TRBV20-1,few,TRBJ1-5,TGCAGTGCTAGAGATCCTTACAGGACTAGTCAGCCCCAGCATTTT,CSARDPYRTSQPQHF
TRBD2,TRBV4-2,few,TRBJ2-7,TGTGCCAGCAGCCAAGATCTTAAGGCTAGCGGGGGGGAAACCTACGAGCAGTACTTC,CASSQDLKASGGETYEQYF
TRBD2,TRBV7-9,many,TRBJ2-3,TGTGCCAGCAGCTTCGCTAGCGGTGGCACAGATACGCAGTATTTT,CASSFASGGTDTQYF
-,TRBV7-2,few,TRBJ2-4,TGTGCCAGCAGCTTAGTTAGGGGTACAGCCAAAAACATTCAGTACTTC,CASSLVRGTAKNIQYF
-,TRBV12-3/TRBV12-4,once,TRBJ1-5,TGTGCCAGCAGTTTAATTGGGGCGAAAAGCAATCAGCCCCAGCATTTT,CASSLIGAKSNQPQHF
-,TRBV7-9,-,TRBJ1-1,TGTGCCAGCAGCTCGAACAGGGCGTACATGAACACTGAAGCTTTCTTT,CASSSNRAYMNTEAFF
-,TRBV12-3/TRBV12-4,-,TRBJ1-2,TGTGCCAGCAGCCCCGGGGGGGCGGAACATGGCTACACCTTC,CASSPGGAEHGYTF
-,TRBV12-3/TRBV12-4,-,TRBJ2-7,TGTGCCAGCAGCCCCGGGTGGCGCGAGCAGTACTTC,CASSPGWREQYF
TRBD1,TRBV12-3/TRBV12-4,-,TRBJ1-2,TGTGCCAGCAGTCGGAGACAGGGTTATGGCTACACCTTC,CASSRRQGYGYTF
TRBD2,TRBV24-1,-,TRBJ2-3,TGTGCCACCAGTGAGCCTAGCGGGGGCACAGATACGCAGTATTTT,CATSEPSGGTDTQYF
-,TRBV20-1,-,TRBJ1-2,TGCAGTGCCAGGGGCCGTAGCTATGGCTACACCTTC,CSARGRSYGYTF
TRBD2,TRBV4-1,few,TRBJ2-1,TGCGCCAGCAGCCCGGCCTGGACTAGCGGGGGGGACAATGAGCAGTTCTTC,CASSPAWTSGGDNEQFF
-,TRBV30,many,TRBJ2-5,TGTGCCTGGAGCCCTGACCGGGACGCGGAGATCGTAGGGTACTTC,CAWSPDRDAEIVGYF
TRBD2,TRBV7-2,many,TRBJ2-3,TGTGCCAGCAGCACCCCGAGCGGGGGGGATCCCACAGATACGCAGTATTTT,CASSTPSGGDPTDTQYF
-,TRBV9,-,TRBJ1-2,TGTGCCAGCAGCGAGGGGGATGGGTCTTCTTATGGCTACACCTTC,CASSEGDGSSYGYTF
TRBD1,TRBV14,once,TRBJ2-7,TGTGCCAGCAGCACCCGGGACAGGGGGCCTATCCTTTACGAGCAGTGCTTC,CASSTRDRGPILYEQCF
TRBD1,TRBV7-2,few,TRBJ1-5,TGTGCCAGCAGCTTTGAGGGGGCTGTTAATCAGCCCCAGCATTTT,CASSFEGAVNQPQHF
TRBD2,TRBV15,-,TRBJ2-5,TGTGCCACCAGCAGCCCGGGACTAGCGGGATACAATGAGCAGTACTTC,CATSSPGLAGYNEQYF
TRBD1,TRBV10-2,-,TRBJ2-7,TGCGCCAGCAGTGAAAAGACAGGGATCCACGAGCAGTACTTC,CASSEKTGIHEQYF
-,TRBV10-3,-,TRBJ2-1,TGTGCCATCGGCAGGCAGGGGACCTACAATGAGCAGTTCTTC,CAIGRQGTYNEQFF
TRBD2,TRBV5-1,many,TRBJ2-5,TGCGCCAGCAGCAGATTCCGGGACTACGTACAAGAGACCCAGTACTTC,CASSRFRDYVQETQYF
-,TRBV3-1,few,TRBJ2-1,TGTGCCAGCAGCCAGGACCTTTCGGCGGGGACCTACAATGAGCAGTTCTTC,CASSQDLSAGTYNEQFF
-,TRBV28,-,TRBJ2-1,TGTGCCAGCAGTTTACGCGAGCATGAGCAGTTCTTC,CASSLREHEQFF
-,TRBV7-2,many,TRBJ2-3,TGTGCCAGCAGCTTTAGTAGGGATACGCAGTATTTT,CASSFSRDTQYF